The clone carrying this TCR beta chain is a singleton in its sample. This record comes from a study of cytomegalovirus exposure and HLA in healthy donors. Libraries were prepared by immunoSEQ multiplex PCR; TCRdb keeps only in-frame clonotypes and omits some of them. The sample lists roughly 300,000 clones; around 86% were seen once. The receptor was derived from a woman aged 18-29 years in good health and CMV-seronegative. The sequencing sample was made of PBMCs.

The CDR3 DNA reads TGTGCCAGCAGTGTCGGGACAGAGACTGGAAACACCATATATTTT. Its protein product is CASSVGTETGNTIYF. The chain carries TRBV2 and TRBJ1-3, with 7 bases identical to TRBD1. CDR3 length: 15 residues. Trimming cost V 4 bases and J 2 bases; bases outside gene matches: 5. CDR1 and CDR2 (germline): SNHLY, FYNNEI.